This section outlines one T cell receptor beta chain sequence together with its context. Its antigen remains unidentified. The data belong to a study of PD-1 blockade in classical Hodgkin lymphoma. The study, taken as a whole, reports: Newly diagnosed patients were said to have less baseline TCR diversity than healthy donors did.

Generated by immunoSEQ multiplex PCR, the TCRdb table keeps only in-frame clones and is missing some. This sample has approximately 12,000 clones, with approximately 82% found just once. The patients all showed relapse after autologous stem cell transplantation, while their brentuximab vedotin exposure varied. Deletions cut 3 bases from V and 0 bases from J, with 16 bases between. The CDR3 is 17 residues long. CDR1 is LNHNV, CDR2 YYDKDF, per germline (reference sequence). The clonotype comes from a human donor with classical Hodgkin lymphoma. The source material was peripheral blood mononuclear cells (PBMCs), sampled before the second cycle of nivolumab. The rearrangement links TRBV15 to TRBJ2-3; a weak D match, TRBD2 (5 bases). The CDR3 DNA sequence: TGTGCCACCAGCAGGCGTCTTGAGGGTCTTAGCACAGATACGCAGTATTTT. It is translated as CATSRRLEGLSTDTQYF. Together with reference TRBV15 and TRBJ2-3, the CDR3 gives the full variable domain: DAMVIQNPRYQVTQFGKPVTLSCSQTLNHNVMYWYQQKSSQAPKLLFHYYDKDFNNEADTPDNFQSRRPNTSFCFLDIRSPGLGDTAMYLCATSRRLEGLSTDTQYFGPGTRLTVL.